These T cell receptor beta chains were read from a single sample in a study of blood T cell repertoires in COVID-19. The protocol was immunoSEQ multiplex PCR, while the TCRdb copy is restricted to in-frame clones and leaves out a portion. The table lists 95,000 to 150,000 clones, 75% to 90% of them singletons, with 3.5% to 5% in the top ten. Sequencing input: peripheral blood. The receptor set was obtained from a man aged 35-49 years with acute or convalescent COVID-19. Each CDR3 is given with its conserved first and last residue. A D gene is named only where the DNA matches it firmly. The size entry is marked missing in some rows and otherwise reads once, few, many or a size class.

clone size	V gene	D gene	J gene	CDR3 DNA	CDR3 protein
NA	TRBV5-1	TRBD2	TRBJ2-1	TGCGCCAGCAGCCCGGGACTAGCGGAATCCAATGAGCAGTTCTTC	CASSPGLAESNEQFF
NA	TRBV4-1	TRBD2	TRBJ2-1	TGCGCCAGCAGCCAGACTAGCGGGGCCTACAATGAGCAGTTCTTC	CASSQTSGAYNEQFF
NA	TRBV6-6	NA	TRBJ2-3	TGTGCCAGCAGTTTAACCGGGACTCTGGAGCCAGATACGCAGTATTTT	CASSLTGTLEPDTQYF
NA	TRBV4-1	NA	TRBJ1-2	TGCGCCAGCAGCCAAGATCAAAGGATAGGATCGGGAGGCTACACCTTC	CASSQDQRIGSGGYTF
NA	TRBV11-2	TRBD1	TRBJ2-7	TGTGCCAGCAGCCGAAACCATCAGGGGGCGCCTTTGAACTACGAGCAGTACTTC	CASSRNHQGAPLNYEQYF
NA	TRBV12-1	NA	TRBJ1-1	TGTGCCAGCAGCTCCCCTCAGGATGTTGGCACTGAAGCTTTCTTT	CASSSPQDVGTEAFF
NA	TRBV6-5	TRBD1	TRBJ2-7	TGTGCCAGCAGGGGACAGGGAAACGACGAGCAGTACTTC	CASRGQGNDEQYF
NA	TRBV19	NA	TRBJ2-1	TGTGCCAGTAGTTTGGGAGATGAGCAGTTCTTC	CASSLGDEQFF
NA	TRBV24-1	NA	TRBJ1-5	TGTGCCACCAGTGCCCCAGGACAGAATCAGCCCCAGCATTTT	CATSAPGQNQPQHF
NA	TRBV30	NA	TRBJ1-2	TGTGCCTGGACCACGGGAAAGGGCTACACCTTC	CAWTTGKGYTF
NA	TRBV30	TRBD1	TRBJ1-1	TGTGCCTGGAGTAAAGACAGGGATGTTTCTGAAGCTTTCTTT	CAWSKDRDVSEAFF
NA	TRBV2	TRBD1	TRBJ2-3	TGTGCCAGCAGTCCCGGGACAGGGGTAACAGATACGCAGTATTTT	CASSPGTGVTDTQYF
NA	TRBV5-6	NA	TRBJ1-2	TGTGCCAGCAGCTTGGCTGGGTTGGAGGATGGCTACACCTTC	CASSLAGLEDGYTF
NA	TRBV2	NA	TRBJ1-2	TGTGCCAGCAGGAACAGGCAAACTAACTATGGCTACACCTTC	CASRNRQTNYGYTF
NA	TRBV2	TRBD2	TRBJ2-7	TGTGCCAGCACCCAGGACCCGGGAGGGGAATACGAGCAGTACTTC	CASTQDPGGEYEQYF
NA	TRBV30	TRBD1	TRBJ1-2	TGTGCCTGGAGTTCAGGGGGTGATGGCTACACCTTC	CAWSSGGDGYTF
NA	TRBV7-9	TRBD1	TRBJ1-2	TGTGCCAGCAACCGGGACAGGGGGATAAATAACTATGGCTACACCTTC	CASNRDRGINNYGYTF
NA	TRBV29-1	NA	TRBJ1-1	TGCAGCGCCACAGGGTCAGGGGACACTGAAGCTTTCTTT	CSATGSGDTEAFF
NA	TRBV29-1	NA	TRBJ2-3	TGCAGCGTGGGCGACTTAACAGATACGCAGTATTTT	CSVGDLTDTQYF
NA	TRBV11-2	NA	TRBJ1-3	TGTGCCAGCAGCTTATATGGAAGAGCGGGGGGGACAAGGTATTTT	CASSLYGRAGGTRYF
NA	TRBV18	NA	TRBJ1-2	TGTGCCAGCGCCCAGACAGGTTTGATGGGAGGCTACACCTTC	CASAQTGLMGGYTF
NA	TRBV7-9	NA	TRBJ1-2	TGTGCCAGCAGCTTACTCCAGACGGAGGCCTATGGCTACACCTTC	CASSLLQTEAYGYTF
NA	TRBV7-8	TRBD1	TRBJ2-5	TGTGCCAGCAGCTCCGTCCCGGGACAGAAAGAGACCCAGTACTTC	CASSSVPGQKETQYF
NA	TRBV19	NA	TRBJ1-2	TGTGCCAGTAGCACCTTTGGCGGCAGGGTTGATGGCTACACCTTC	CASSTFGGRVDGYTF
NA	TRBV9	TRBD1	TRBJ1-2	TGTGCCAGCAGCGTAGTAGCAGGGGGCTATGGCTACACCTTC	CASSVVAGGYGYTF
NA	TRBV12-1	NA	TRBJ1-2	TGTGCCAGCAGCTTTGTAAGGGGGAGGGCAGACTATGGCTACACCTTC	CASSFVRGRADYGYTF
NA	TRBV5-1	TRBD1	TRBJ2-5	TGCGCCAGCAGCTTGGCCGCAGGGGGTGAGACCCAGTACTTC	CASSLAAGGETQYF
NA	TRBV10-3	NA	TRBJ1-1	TGTGCCATCAGTTCCGGGACACTTAACACTGAAGCTTTCTTT	CAISSGTLNTEAFF
many	TRBV3-1/TRBV3-2	TRBD1	TRBJ1-2	TGTGCCAGCAGCTACAGACAGGGACGTGGCTACACCTTC	CASSYRQGRGYTF
NA	TRBV2	NA	TRBJ2-7	TGTGCCAGCAGTACTAGAAACGAGCAGTACTTC	CASSTRNEQYF
few	TRBV5-1	NA	TRBJ1-3	TGCGCCAGCAGCCCGGGGAGTCTTGGAAACACCATATATTTT	CASSPGSLGNTIYF
NA	TRBV4-3	NA	TRBJ1-2	TGCGCCAGCAGCCAAGATCTGCGGGGCCCTAATAACTATGGCTACACCTTC	CASSQDLRGPNNYGYTF
NA	TRBV5-1	NA	TRBJ1-2	TGCGCCAGCAGCTCGGGGGTTGGCTACACCTTC	CASSSGVGYTF
NA	TRBV6-5	NA	TRBJ1-1	TGTGCCAGCACCAGGCAGGGCACTGAAGCTTTCTTT	CASTRQGTEAFF
NA	TRBV7-9	TRBD2	TRBJ2-7	TGTGCCAGCAGCCGACTGGGACTAGCGGGAGGGCAGTACGAGCAGTACTTC	CASSRLGLAGGQYEQYF
NA	TRBV4-1	NA	TRBJ2-7	TGCGCCAGCAGCCAAGGAGCTTCGTTCGCGTGGGAGCAGTACTTC	CASSQGASFAWEQYF
NA	TRBV5-6	NA	TRBJ1-5	TGTGCCAGCAGCTTCAGAATTAGCAATCAGCCCCAGCATTTT	CASSFRISNQPQHF
NA	TRBV6-5	NA	TRBJ1-5	TGTGCCAGCAGATCGACAGGTTTTGACAATCAGCCCCAGCATTTT	CASRSTGFDNQPQHF
NA	TRBV10-2	NA	TRBJ1-2	TGCGCCAGCAGTGAGCCGGTATCCAACTATGGCTACACCTTC	CASSEPVSNYGYTF
NA	TRBV5-6	NA	TRBJ2-5	TGTGCCAGCAACAGCGAGGGCCCCGTCGGGACCCAGTACTTC	CASNSEGPVGTQYF
NA	TRBV7-3	TRBD2	TRBJ2-2	TGTGCCAGCAGCCTAGGACTAGCGGGAAACACCGGGGAGCTGTTTTTT	CASSLGLAGNTGELFF
NA	TRBV9	NA	TRBJ1-2	TGTGCCAGCAGCCCCCAATGGACAGTCTATGGCTACACCTTC	CASSPQWTVYGYTF
NA	TRBV5-1	TRBD2	TRBJ2-3	TGCGCCAGCAGCTTGGAGGGACTAGCGGGAGGGCCCACAGATACGCAGTATTTT	CASSLEGLAGGPTDTQYF
NA	TRBV5-1	TRBD1	TRBJ1-1	TGCGCCAGCAGGTCTCTTACAGGGGGCACTGAAGCTTTCTTT	CASRSLTGGTEAFF
NA	TRBV9	NA	TRBJ2-3	TGTGCCAGCAGCCCCCGGGACTCCACAGATACGCAGTATTTT	CASSPRDSTDTQYF
NA	TRBV6-2/TRBV6-3	TRBD2	TRBJ2-2	TGTGCCAGCAGTTACTCGACAGCGGGGGCGTCCGGGGAGCTGTTTTTT	CASSYSTAGASGELFF
NA	TRBV19	NA	TRBJ1-1	TGTGCCAGTAGTCCCAGTGGAGTCAACACTGAAGCTTTCTTT	CASSPSGVNTEAFF
once	TRBV4-3	NA	TRBJ1-6	TGCGCCAGCAGCCAAGATGCAGGGGACCATTCACCCCTCCACTTT	CASSQDAGDHSPLHF
once	TRBV11-3	TRBD2	TRBJ2-1	TGTGCCAGCAGCCTAACTAGCGGGAGTGACAATGAGCAGTTCTTC	CASSLTSGSDNEQFF
NA	TRBV15	NA	TRBJ2-7	TGTGCCACCAGCAGAGATGGGCAGGGGTTCCACGAGCAGTACTTC	CATSRDGQGFHEQYF